Below are 8 T cell receptor beta chains sequenced from a single sample in a study of T-cell memory formation after mild COVID-19 (TCRdb year 2021). Receptor amplification or capture employed 5' RACE. The sequencing machine was an Illumina NovaSeq 6000. TCRdb cleaned the public reads at Q25 with fastp, built clones with MiXCR and kept in-frame beta chains. When rows share a CDR3 protein, they turn into one entry using the most common DNA and genes. The table for this sample lists 140,000 or so distinct CDR3 sequences; over 6% of them were counted only once. 2% to 2.5% of the sample goes to the ten largest clones. The sequencing sample was made of PBMCs or a T cell subset sorted from them (not recorded which). These receptors came from an adult woman who had mild COVID-19 (a few samples of this study predate the infection). The sample titles of this study are shuffled in the database, so cell type and time point are left out; the donor was told from shared clones.

The table lists this clonotype with many counts. V and J are TRBV24-1 and TRBJ1-5; 8 nucleotides agree with TRBD1. Germline lookup yields CDR1 KGHDR and CDR2 SFDVKD. V trimming: 2 bases; J trimming: 9 bases; junction bases outside the gene matches: 8. The CDR3 consists of 15 residues. The CDR3 loop reads CATSDSRQGWGPQHF. In DNA, the CDR3 is TGTGCCACCAGTGATTCGCGACAGGGGTGGGGGCCCCAGCATTTT.

V and J are TRBV20-1 and TRBJ2-5; 9 bases line up with TRBD2. V gave up 3 bases and J gave up 5 bases; unmatched junction bases: 19. CDR3 length: 18 residues. Germline V CDR1 and CDR2: DFQATT, SNEGSKA (reference sequence). The CDR3 protein is CSASRRRMGLANMETQYF. The CDR3 DNA reads as TGCAGTGCTAGTCGGCGGAGAATGGGACTAGCTAATATGGAGACCCAGTACTTC.

The sample holds a few counts of this clonotype. The V call is TRBV5-1, the J call TRBJ1-2; D might be TRBD1 (6 bases). The CDR3 loop spans 13 amino acids. Trimming cost V 6 bases and J 1 base, with 10 bases left between them. Germline V gene sequence: CDR1 SGHRS, CDR2 YFSETQ. DNA of the CDR3: TGCGCCAGCACGCAGGGGCTTAACTATGGCTACACCTTC. Translating it yields CASTQGLNYGYTF. The whole variable domain, filled in from reference TRBV5-1 and TRBJ1-2, reads KAGVTQTPRYLIKTRGQQVTLSCSPISGHRSVSWYQQTPGQGLQFLFEYFSETQRNKGNFPGRFSGRQFSNSRSEMNVSTLELGDSALYLCASTQGLNYGYTFGSGTRLTVV.

This clonotype was found many times. The chain combines TRBV7-9 with TRBJ2-5; D is perhaps TRBD2 (6 bases). Per the germline V gene, CDR1 is SEHNR and CDR2 is FQNEAQ (reference sequence). The CDR3 is 11 residues long. With 7 bases removed from V and 4 bases from J, the gap between germline ends came to 7 bases. In DNA, the CDR3 is TGTGCCAGCACGGGAGTAGAGACCCAGTACTTC. It specifies CASTGVETQYF.

This chain links TRBV20-1 with TRBJ2-1, with TRBD2 identical over 11 bases. Trimming took 1 base from V and 15 from J; bases not matched to a gene: 8. Per germline, CDR1 DFQATT and CDR2 SNEGSKA (reference sequence). This CDR3 is built from 13 residues. The CDR3 region has the DNA TGCAGTGCTAGAGTAGCGGGAGGGCCCTCGGGGTTCTTC. It is translated as CSARVAGGPSGFF.

The V and J genes are TRBV10-3 and TRBJ2-7; the D call may be TRBD1 or TRBD2 (5 bases each). Germline lookup yields CDR1 ENHRY and CDR2 SYGVKD. Trimming stripped 0 bases from V and 2 bases from J, with 11 bases between. The CDR3 extends over 15 amino acids. The CDR3 protein is CAISESGGLPYEQYF. The CDR3 DNA sequence: TGTGCCATCAGTGAGTCTGGGGGTCTCCCCTACGAGCAGTACTTC.

The table lists this clonotype with many counts. The chain links TRBV20-1 to TRBJ1-2, with 7 nucleotides matching TRBD1. J lost 3 bases, V lost 6 bases, and 4 bases had no gene match. This CDR3 has 12 residues. Germline V gives CDR1 DFQATT, CDR2 SNEGSKA (reference sequence). The CDR3 sequence is CSASGTDYGYTF. CDR3 coding DNA: TGCAGTGCAAGCGGGACAGACTATGGCTACACCTTC.

This clonotype was found many times. This chain links TRBV5-6 with TRBJ2-7, with TRBD1 matching 10 bases. The germline CDR1 and CDR2 sequences are SGHDT and YYEEEE. The J segment lost 4 bases and the V segment lost 5 bases, leaving 6 bases of the junction unmatched. The CDR3 has 14 amino acids. CDR3 sequence reads: CASRHRGQGYEQYF. CDR3 in DNA: TGTGCCAGCAGGCATAGGGGACAGGGGTACGAGCAGTACTTC.